This TCR beta chain stems from a study of T cells in Graves' hyperthyroidism and ophthalmopathy. Authors of the study amplified TCR beta CDR3 regions from RNA transcripts. Researchers ran a first-round RT-PCR on the TCR CDR3 using the HTBI primer set. TCRdb reprocessed the multiplex PCR reads via MiXCR and lists one record per CDR3 protein. The table lists hundreds of thousands of distinct CDR3 sequences, less than 15% of them singletons. This clonotype came up many times. The junction had 8 bases not matched to a gene; V was cut back by 0 bases and J by 4 bases. Germline V gene sequence: CDR1 LNHNV, CDR2 YYDKDF (reference sequence). The CDR3 has 17 residues. Fresh peripheral blood, 7.5 to 10 ml, yielded the PBMCs.

V usage is TRBV15 and J usage is TRBJ2-7, with 11 nucleotides matching TRBD2. Sequenced input: blood. The receptor comes from a young woman with Graves' hyperthyroidism. The DNA of the CDR3 is TGTGCCACCAGCAGAGATTCTACCGGGACTAGCGGATACGAGCAGTACTTC. Translation: CATSRDSTGTSGYEQYF.